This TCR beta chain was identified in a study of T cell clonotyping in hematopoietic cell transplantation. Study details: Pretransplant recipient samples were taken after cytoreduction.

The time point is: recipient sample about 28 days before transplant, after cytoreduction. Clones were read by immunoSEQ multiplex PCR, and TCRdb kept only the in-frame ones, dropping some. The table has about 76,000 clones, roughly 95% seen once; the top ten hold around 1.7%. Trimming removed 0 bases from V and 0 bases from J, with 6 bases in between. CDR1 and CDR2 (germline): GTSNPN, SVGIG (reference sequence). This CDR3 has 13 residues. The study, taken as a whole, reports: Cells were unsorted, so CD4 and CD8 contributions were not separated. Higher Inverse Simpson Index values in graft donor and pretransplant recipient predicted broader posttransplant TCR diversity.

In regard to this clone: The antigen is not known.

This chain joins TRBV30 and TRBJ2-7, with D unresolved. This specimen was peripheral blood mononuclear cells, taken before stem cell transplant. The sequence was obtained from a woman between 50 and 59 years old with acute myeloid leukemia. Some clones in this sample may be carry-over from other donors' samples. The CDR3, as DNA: TGTGCCTGGAGTGTACCAGGCTCCTACGAGCAGTACTTC. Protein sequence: CAWSVPGSYEQYF. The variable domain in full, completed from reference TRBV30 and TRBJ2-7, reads SQTIHQWPATLVQPVGSPLSLECTVEGTSNPNLYWYRQAAGRGLQLLFYSVGIGQISSEVPQNLSASRPQDRQFILSSKKLLLSDSGFYLCAWSVPGSYEQYFGPGTRLTVT.